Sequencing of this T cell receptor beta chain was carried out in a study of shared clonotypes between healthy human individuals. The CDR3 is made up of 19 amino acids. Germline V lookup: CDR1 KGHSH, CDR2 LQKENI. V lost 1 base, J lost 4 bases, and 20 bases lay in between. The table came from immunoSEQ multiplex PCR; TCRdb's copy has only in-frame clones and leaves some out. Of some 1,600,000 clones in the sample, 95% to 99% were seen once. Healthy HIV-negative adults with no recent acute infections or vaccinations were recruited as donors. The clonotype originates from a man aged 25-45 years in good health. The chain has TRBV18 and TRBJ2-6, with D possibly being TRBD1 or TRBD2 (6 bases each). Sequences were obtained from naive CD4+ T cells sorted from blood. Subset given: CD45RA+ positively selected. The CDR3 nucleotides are TGTGCCAGCTCACCACGAGGAGGGGGTGGTATCTCAGGGGCCAACGTCCTGACTTTC. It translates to CASSPRGGGGISGANVLTF.